The 25 T cell receptor beta chains listed next were all sequenced from one sample in a study of T-cell memory formation after mild COVID-19. TCRdb recomputed calls from the 5' RACE reads with MiXCR, one row per CDR3 protein. The data hold roughly 340,000 distinct CDR3 sequences, with 20% observed a single time. Source material: PBMCs or a T cell subset sorted from them (not recorded which). These receptor sequences come from a young man who had mild COVID-19 (a few samples of this study predate the infection). Cell type and time point are not known.

This clonotype was counted a few times. In DNA, the CDR3 is TGCGCCAGCAGTCATTCTTACCTTCCGGGACAGGGACCTAAGTTCGCGAACACCGGGGAGCTGTTTTTT. Its translation is CASSHSYLPGQGPKFANTGELFF. The chain has TRBV23-1 and TRBJ2-2, with 9 nucleotides matching TRBD1. TRBV23-1 is classed as an ORF, of uncertain function. The CDR3 has 23 residues. V was clipped by 3 bases and J by 0 bases; unmatched bases: 23.

The DNA of the CDR3 is TGTGCCAGCAGTTACACCGGGAGAGATACGCAGTATTTT. Protein: CASSYTGRDTQYF. V usage is TRBV6-6 and J usage is TRBJ2-3; maybe TRBD2 (6 bases). Trimming shortened V by 2 bases and J by 5 bases, and 8 bases separated the two germline ends. Germline CDR1 is MNHNY and CDR2 is SVGAGI (reference sequence). The CDR3 spans 13 residues.

V usage is TRBV30 and J usage is TRBJ1-1; D is ambiguous. The length of the CDR3 is 13 residues. Between the trimmed V and J ends, which lost 2 bases and 0 bases, there was a span of 7 bases. Germline V gives CDR1 GTSNPN, CDR2 SVGIG (reference sequence). CDR3 protein: CAWSTYMNTEAFF. The CDR3 DNA follows: TGTGCCTGGAGTACATACATGAACACTGAAGCTTTCTTT.

This clonotype was recorded a few times. The J gene is TRBJ2-7, the V gene TRBV12-5, with D unresolved. The CDR3 runs to 13 residues. Germline V gene data show CDR1 as LGHNT and CDR2 as FRNRAP. V shed 3 bases and J shed 7 bases, with 13 bases lying between them. The CDR3 is CASGLKVPAEQYV. The CDR3 nucleotides read TGTGCTAGTGGTTTAAAGGTTCCCGCGGAGCAGTACGTC.

This chain connects TRBV12-3 or TRBV12-4 to TRBJ2-7, with TRBD1 identical over 8 bases. The junction had 11 bases not matched to a gene; V was cut back by 6 bases and J by 4 bases. The CDR3 contains 15 residues. The chain's CDR3 is CASSSPGQAIYEQYF. CDR3 nucleotide sequence: TGTGCCAGCAGCTCGCCGGGACAGGCGATTTACGAGCAGTACTTC.

This clonotype occurred a few times. CDR3 nucleotide sequence: TGTGCCAGCAGACCGGGGGACAGGGCTGGAAAACTGTTTTTT. The encoded protein is CASRPGDRAGKLFF. J is TRBJ1-4 and V is TRBV7-9; 9 bases are shared with TRBD1. This CDR3 is built from 14 residues. Looked up from germline, CDR1 is SEHNR and CDR2 is FQNEAQ (reference sequence). J lost 10 bases, V lost 6 bases, and 9 bases had no gene match.

V usage is TRBV5-1 and J usage is TRBJ2-2, with 8 positions matching TRBD2. Trimming at V came to 3 bases and at J to 5 bases, leaving 9 bases not matched to a gene. This CDR3 has 16 residues. Germline lookup yields CDR1 SGHRS and CDR2 YFSETQ. The CDR3 sequence is CASSSPSGLVTGELFF. The CDR3 region has the DNA TGCGCCAGCAGCTCACCTTCGGGACTAGTGACCGGGGAGCTGTTTTTT.

This clonotype was seen more than once but under ten times. The chain joins TRBV12-3 or TRBV12-4 to TRBJ1-2; D unclear. V was clipped by 3 bases and J by 7 bases, with 6 bases between them. CDR3 length: 11 amino acids. CDR3 in amino acids: CASSFGVGYTF. CDR3 bases: TGTGCCAGCAGTTTTGGGGTTGGCTACACCTTC.

The sample holds a few counts of this clonotype. This chain links TRBV9 with TRBJ2-7; D possibly corresponds to TRBD2 (6 bases). The V end was cut by 4 bases, the J end by 7 bases, with 15 bases between. Germline-derived CDR1 and CDR2 are SGDLS and YYNGEE. This CDR3 spans 13 amino acids. For the CDR3, the DNA is TGTGCCAGCAGCTCTGGGGTCAGCGGGGAGCAGTACTTC. Its protein product is CASSSGVSGEQYF.

The sample holds many counts of this clonotype. V and J are TRBV5-1 and TRBJ2-1, with 12 bases aligning to TRBD2. Germline V gene data show CDR1 as SGHRS and CDR2 as YFSETQ. The CDR3 has 14 amino acids. Losses at the gene ends were 0 bases for V and 15 bases for J; bases not matched to a gene: 7. In DNA form, the CDR3 reads TGCGCCAGCAGCTTGGACGCTAGCGGGGGGGCCGGGTTCTTC. Its translation is CASSLDASGGAGFF.

The chain is built from TRBV10-3 and TRBJ1-5; maybe TRBD1 (6 bases). The CDR3 covers 16 residues. V lost 0 bases and J 0 bases, leaving 9 bases between the germline ends. CDR1 is ENHRY and CDR2 is SYGVKD in the germline V gene. CDR3 loop: CAISESRGNSNQPQHF. The CDR3 DNA is TGTGCCATCAGTGAGTCGAGGGGGAATAGCAATCAGCCCCAGCATTTT.

This clonotype was seen only a few times. V gene TRBV20-1 combines with J gene TRBJ1-2; D is perhaps TRBD1 (6 bases). The germline V gene has CDR1 DFQATT and CDR2 SNEGSKA (reference sequence). CDR3 size: 12 residues. Trimming cost V 0 bases and J 5 bases, with 7 bases left between them. DNA of the CDR3: TGCAGTGCTAGAGAGGGGGCTTATGGCTACACCTTC. Translated, it gives CSAREGAYGYTF.

The V gene is TRBV6-6, the J gene TRBJ2-7; 9 bases are shared with TRBD2. Germline lookup yields CDR1 MNHNY and CDR2 SVGAGI (reference sequence). Unmatched junction bases numbered 14, after V lost 0 bases and J lost 5 bases. The CDR3 is 18 residues long. This CDR3 reads CASSYSVERGAGSNEQYF. The CDR3, as DNA: TGTGCCAGCAGTTACTCAGTCGAGCGGGGGGCTGGTAGCAACGAGCAGTACTTC.

This clonotype was seen more than once but under ten times. The chain employs TRBV5-5 and TRBJ1-2; 8 nucleotides match TRBD1. The V gene's germline CDR1 is SGHKS and CDR2 YYEKEE (reference sequence). The CDR3 has 14 residues. With 4 bases clipped from V and 6 bases from J, the junction kept 8 bases outside the gene matches. CDR3: CASSQWTGNNGYTF. In nucleotides, the CDR3 is TGTGCCAGCAGCCAATGGACAGGGAACAATGGCTACACCTTC.

This clonotype was seen a few times. This chain connects TRBV5-1 to TRBJ2-1, with a possible D match to TRBD2 (8 bases). Germline V gene lookup returns CDR1 SGHRS and CDR2 YFSETQ. V was shortened by 2 bases and J by 7 bases, with 16 bases between the two germline ends. This CDR3 comprises 15 residues. CDR3 DNA sequence: TGCGCCAGCAGCTTCGGGGGGGCCAGGGGGAATGAGCAGTTCTTC. This gives the protein CASSFGGARGNEQFF.

This clonotype was detected a few times. The genes are TRBV21-1 and TRBJ2-2; no check of the table's D call, TRBD2, against the DNA was made. TRBV21-1 is reported as a pseudogene. The CDR3 has 17 amino acids. The CDR3 DNA reads as TGTGCCAGCAGCAAATCGGGAAGCGGGATTCACACCGGGGAGCTGTTTTTT. Translated: CASSKSGSGIHTGELFF.

This clonotype was counted a few times. The rearrangement joins TRBV4-3 to TRBJ1-6; D perhaps matches TRBD1 (6 bases). Germline CDR1 and CDR2: LGHNA and YSLEER. V lost 1 base, J lost 11 bases, and 18 bases lay in between. The CDR3 runs to 16 residues. The CDR3 spells CASSQGTGAPQAPLHF. The CDR3, as DNA: TGCGCCAGCAGCCAAGGTACGGGGGCCCCACAGGCACCCCTCCACTTT.

This chain uses TRBV5-1 with TRBJ1-6; 7 bases are shared with TRBD1. This CDR3 has 15 residues. The J segment lost 5 bases and the V segment lost 4 bases, leaving 6 bases of the junction unmatched. Germline V gives CDR1 SGHRS, CDR2 YFSETQ. CDR3 sequence reads: CASSIGQAHNSPLHF. As DNA, the CDR3 is TGCGCCAGCAGCATTGGACAGGCCCATAATTCACCCCTCCACTTT.

This chain links TRBV20-1 with TRBJ2-7; D perhaps matches TRBD1 (6 bases). V dropped 5 bases and J dropped 1 base, with 15 bases sitting between them. This CDR3 contains 14 residues. Germline CDR1 is DFQATT and CDR2 is SNEGSKA (reference sequence). CDR3 in amino acids: CSAAPSGDSYEQYF. Here the CDR3 DNA reads TGCAGTGCTGCCCCGTCAGGGGATTCCTACGAGCAGTACTTC.

Ten or more counts support this clonotype. The chain uses TRBV20-1 and TRBJ1-4, with TRBD1 identical over 7 bases. The length of the CDR3 is 13 residues. The germline V gene has CDR1 DFQATT and CDR2 SNEGSKA (reference sequence). V trimming: 6 bases; J trimming: 4 bases; junction bases outside the gene matches: 5. DNA for the CDR3: TGCAGTGCCCGGGACAGCCTTAATGAAAAACTGTTTTTT. Translation gives CSARDSLNEKLFF.

The chain has TRBV7-8 and TRBJ2-1; 14 positions match TRBD2. Germline V lookup: CDR1 SGHVS, CDR2 FQNEAQ. The CDR3 loop spans 18 amino acids. With 5 bases clipped from V and 6 bases from J, the junction kept 12 bases outside the gene matches. CDR3 in DNA: TGTGCCAGCAGCAAGAGTGGAAGACTAGCGGGGGGGCTCAATGAGCAGTTCTTC. This gives the protein CASSKSGRLAGGLNEQFF.

The V and J genes are TRBV12-3 or TRBV12-4 and TRBJ2-4; a possible D gene is TRBD2 (6 bases). There are 14 residues in the CDR3. V lost 11 bases, J lost 1 base, and 15 bases lay in between. CDR3 nucleotide sequence: TGTGCCTCCTCGGAGGGGCCCGCCAAAAACATTCAGTACTTC. It codes for CASSEGPAKNIQYF.

The chain combines TRBV27 with TRBJ2-5; 8 bases agree with TRBD1. The length of the CDR3 is 15 residues. V shed 5 bases, J shed 10 bases, and the junction held 15 bases outside the gene matches. Germline-derived CDR1 and CDR2 are MNHEY and SMNVEV (reference sequence). The CDR3 region has the DNA TGTGCCAGCAGTCCCGGACAGGGCCGAGAGGTGGACCAGTACTTC. This encodes CASSPGQGREVDQYF.

The rearrangement links TRBV20-1 to TRBJ2-7; 13 nucleotides line up with TRBD2. The germline CDR1 and CDR2 sequences are DFQATT and SNEGSKA (reference sequence). The CDR3 totals 17 residues. With 1 base clipped from V and 2 bases from J, the junction kept 8 bases outside the gene matches. CDR3 coding DNA: TGCAGTGCTAGAGGAATTTCACTAGCGGGAGGGGCCTACGAGCAGTACGTC. It codes for CSARGISLAGGAYEQYV.

The CDR3, as DNA: TGTGCCAGCAGACTAGCGGGGGGGCGGCATCTCAATGAGCAGTTCTTC. This encodes CASRLAGGRHLNEQFF. V and J are TRBV7-2 and TRBJ2-1, with TRBD2 matching 13 bases. Unmatched junction bases numbered 8, after V lost 6 bases and J lost 6 bases. Germline lookup yields CDR1 SGHTA and CDR2 FQGNSA. The CDR3 length is 16 residues. Using reference TRBV7-2 and TRBJ2-1 for the parts outside the CDR3, the full variable domain is GAGVSQSPSNKVTEKGKDVELRCDPISGHTALYWYRQSLGQGLEFLIYFQGNSAPDKSGLPSDRFSAERTGGSVSTLTIQRTQQEDSAVYLCASRLAGGRHLNEQFFGPGTRLTVL.